This T cell receptor beta chain was identified during a study of shared clonotypes between healthy human individuals. V dropped 5 bases and J dropped 7 bases, with 9 bases sitting between them. The CDR3 runs 12 residues. Germline V gene sequence: CDR1 MNHNY, CDR2 SVGAGI (reference sequence). Profiling relied on immunoSEQ multiplex PCR, and the TCRdb table lists in-frame clones only, not all of them. The sample has 2 million to 2.5 million clones, 85% to 95% seen once; the top ten hold 0.3% to 0.4%. The J gene is TRBJ2-1, the V gene TRBV6-6; D gene unclear. This TCR derives from a man younger than 30 in good health. Some clones in this sample may be carry-over from other donors' samples. The sequencing sample was made of naive CD4+ T cells from PBMCs. Subset noted: CD45RA+ positively selected. CDR3 residues: CASSHVENEQFF. The CDR3 nucleotides read TGTGCCAGCAGTCACGTGGAGAATGAGCAGTTCTTC.